The rows below give T cell receptor beta chains drawn from one sample of a study of human T cells and chemical hapten exposure. TCRdb ran MiXCR on the 5' RACE reads and lists one entry per CDR3 protein. Among more than 60,000 distinct CDR3 sequences listed, roughly 15% were seen once. The source of these receptors is a female donor in good health. CDR3s include the opening cysteine and the closing phenylalanine or tryptophan. D genes are given only for firm matches. Size tells how often a clone was seen (once, few, many) or the class of an expanded clone, and some rows leave it out.

DNA: TGTGCCAGCAGTTTAAGGGACAGGGGCCATACGCAGTATTTT
CDR3: CASSLRDRGHTQYF
J: TRBJ2-3
size: many
D: TRBD1
V: TRBV12-3/TRBV12-4

DNA: TGCAGTGCTAAACGGGGGCCGACCCAAACAGATACGCAGTATTTT
CDR3: CSAKRGPTQTDTQYF
J: TRBJ2-3
size: NA
D: NA
V: TRBV20-1

DNA: TGTGCCAGCAGTTTGTCTAGCGGGAGTAGGGGTGAGCAGTTCTTC
CDR3: CASSLSSGSRGEQFF
J: TRBJ2-1
size: few
D: TRBD2
V: TRBV12-3/TRBV12-4

DNA: TGCAGCGGGGGGCCCAGAGAAGAGACCCAGTACTTC
CDR3: CSGGPREETQYF
J: TRBJ2-5
size: many
D: NA
V: TRBV29-1

DNA: TGTGCCAGCAGCTTAGGAATGGGAACAGATACGCAGTATTTT
CDR3: CASSLGMGTDTQYF
J: TRBJ2-3
size: few
D: NA
V: TRBV5-6

DNA: TGTGCCAGCAGTTACCGGAGACAGGGGTTTGGGGGCTACACCTTC
CDR3: CASSYRRQGFGGYTF
J: TRBJ1-2
size: NA
D: TRBD1
V: TRBV6-5

DNA: TGTGCCAGCAGCCGAACAGGGTACGAGCAGTACTTC
CDR3: CASSRTGYEQYF
J: TRBJ2-7
size: few
D: NA
V: TRBV7-9

DNA: TGCGCCAGCAGCCAAGGGTTAGGTAATTCACCCCTCCACTTT
CDR3: CASSQGLGNSPLHF
J: TRBJ1-6
size: NA
D: NA
V: TRBV4-3

DNA: TGTGCCAGCAGCTTTAGCGGGACGAACACCGGGGAGCTGTTTTTT
CDR3: CASSFSGTNTGELFF
J: TRBJ2-2
size: NA
D: TRBD2
V: TRBV7-6

DNA: TGTGCCAGCAGCTTCGAAGAGACCCAGTACTTC
CDR3: CASSFEETQYF
J: TRBJ2-5
size: NA
D: NA
V: TRBV5-6

DNA: TGTGCCAGCAGTCCCTTGCGGGGGGCTCCCTCCTACAATGAGCAGTTCTTC
CDR3: CASSPLRGAPSYNEQFF
J: TRBJ2-1
size: NA
D: TRBD2
V: TRBV28

DNA: TGTGCCAGCAAAGGGGCCCCCTGGGGCTACACCTTC
CDR3: CASKGAPWGYTF
J: TRBJ1-2
size: few
D: NA
V: TRBV28

DNA: TGTGCCATCAGCAGCGGGGGGGCAACAGATACGCAGTATTTT
CDR3: CAISSGGATDTQYF
J: TRBJ2-3
size: few
D: TRBD2
V: TRBV10-3

DNA: TGTGCCAGCTCACCACGAGATGATCAGCCCCAGCATTTT
CDR3: CASSPRDDQPQHF
J: TRBJ1-5
size: NA
D: NA
V: TRBV18

DNA: TGTGCCAGCAGCTTGATCCAGGGGCTACCCACTGAAGCTTTCTTT
CDR3: CASSLIQGLPTEAFF
J: TRBJ1-1
size: few
D: NA
V: TRBV7-9

DNA: TGTGCCAGCAGCCAACGACAGGGATCTATCTATGGCTACACCTTC
CDR3: CASSQRQGSIYGYTF
J: TRBJ1-2
size: NA
D: TRBD1
V: TRBV14

DNA: TGCGCCAGCAGCTTAAGGACGGGAGTCTCCTATGGCTACACCTTC
CDR3: CASSLRTGVSYGYTF
J: TRBJ1-2
size: NA
D: NA
V: TRBV5-1

DNA: TGTGCCAGCAGGAGGGGCTCCTACGAGCAGTACTTC
CDR3: CASRRGSYEQYF
J: TRBJ2-7
size: NA
D: NA
V: TRBV3-1

DNA: TGTGCCAGCTCGAGGACGGGACAGGTTAATCAGCCCCAGCATTTT
CDR3: CASSRTGQVNQPQHF
J: TRBJ1-5
size: NA
D: TRBD1
V: TRBV2

DNA: TGCAGCGTTCTGGATTACATTCAGTACTTC
CDR3: CSVLDYIQYF
J: TRBJ2-4
size: NA
D: NA
V: TRBV29-1

DNA: TGCAGTGCTCTTAGGGCAGGGTACTCACCCCTCCACTTT
CDR3: CSALRAGYSPLHF
J: TRBJ1-6
size: NA
D: NA
V: TRBV20-1

DNA: TGTGCCAGCAGCTTAGCGGTCTACACAGATACGCAGTATTTT
CDR3: CASSLAVYTDTQYF
J: TRBJ2-3
size: NA
D: NA
V: TRBV7-2

DNA: TGTGCCAGCAGCGCTAGCGGGGGGTATGATGTGCAGTTCTTC
CDR3: CASSASGGYDVQFF
J: TRBJ2-1
size: NA
D: TRBD2
V: TRBV9

DNA: TGCGCCAGCAGCCAAGTTCAGGGGGCTGGAAACACCATATATTTT
CDR3: CASSQVQGAGNTIYF
J: TRBJ1-3
size: few
D: TRBD1
V: TRBV4-1

DNA: TGCGCCAGCAGCCCGTCGGGGGGGACCACTGAAGCTTTCTTT
CDR3: CASSPSGGTTEAFF
J: TRBJ1-1
size: few
D: NA
V: TRBV5-1

DNA: TGCAGTGCTACGCAGAACAATCAGCCCCAGCATTTT
CDR3: CSATQNNQPQHF
J: TRBJ1-5
size: NA
D: NA
V: TRBV20-1

DNA: TGCGCCAGCAGCTTGTTCTCGGCTCAAGGCTCTGGGGCCAACGTCCTGACTTTC
CDR3: CASSLFSAQGSGANVLTF
J: TRBJ2-6
size: few
D: NA
V: TRBV5-1

DNA: TGTGCCAGCAGTTCCGGGACAGGGAAGGGTGGGGGGCGCTACGAGCAGTACTTC
CDR3: CASSSGTGKGGGRYEQYF
J: TRBJ2-7
size: few
D: TRBD1
V: TRBV28

DNA: TGTGCCAGCAGTGCTACGGGACAGGGCTATAATTCACCCCTCCACTTT
CDR3: CASSATGQGYNSPLHF
J: TRBJ1-6
size: NA
D: TRBD1
V: TRBV28

DNA: TGTGCCAGCAGTTTGAACAGGGGGCGAGAGCAGTACTTC
CDR3: CASSLNRGREQYF
J: TRBJ2-7
size: few
D: TRBD1
V: TRBV12-3/TRBV12-4

DNA: TGTGCCAGCAGCTTATCTAGCGGGAGTGTTGGTGAGCAGTTCTTC
CDR3: CASSLSSGSVGEQFF
J: TRBJ2-1
size: NA
D: TRBD2
V: TRBV7-2

DNA: TGTGCCAGCAGTCGAGGGACGGCAAATTCACCCCTCCACTTT
CDR3: CASSRGTANSPLHF
J: TRBJ1-6
size: NA
D: NA
V: TRBV12-3/TRBV12-4

DNA: TGTGCCAGCAGCTTGGCAGGGGGCAATGAGCAGTTCTTC
CDR3: CASSLAGGNEQFF
J: TRBJ2-1
size: few
D: TRBD1
V: TRBV6-5

DNA: TGTGCCAGCTCACCAGGCCGTCAGGATGAGCAGTTCTTC
CDR3: CASSPGRQDEQFF
J: TRBJ2-1
size: few
D: NA
V: TRBV18

DNA: TGCAGTGCTACCCCCGGGACGGCGGCCAACGTCCTGACTTTC
CDR3: CSATPGTAANVLTF
J: TRBJ2-6
size: NA
D: NA
V: TRBV20-1

DNA: TGTGCCAGCATCCCGCACGCAGGGTACAATGAGCAGTTCTTC
CDR3: CASIPHAGYNEQFF
J: TRBJ2-1
size: NA
D: NA
V: TRBV7-9

DNA: TGTGCCAGCAGCGAGTGGTCGTCAGGAAATTCACCCCTCCACTTT
CDR3: CASSEWSSGNSPLHF
J: TRBJ1-6
size: NA
D: NA
V: TRBV5-5

DNA: TGCAGTGCTAGAATGGCGGAAAGGAGCGTATACCGCACAGATACGCAGTATTTT
CDR3: CSARMAERSVYRTDTQYF
J: TRBJ2-3
size: NA
D: NA
V: TRBV20-1

DNA: TGTGCCAGCAGTTTAGACGGGACACGCAATCAGCCCCAGCATTTT
CDR3: CASSLDGTRNQPQHF
J: TRBJ1-5
size: few
D: NA
V: TRBV12-3/TRBV12-4

DNA: TGCGCCAGCAGCCCGGGCAACCCGGGACTAGCGGGACCGGCCGACGCCTACAATGAGCAGTTCTTC
CDR3: CASSPGNPGLAGPADAYNEQFF
J: TRBJ2-1
size: NA
D: TRBD2
V: TRBV5-1

DNA: TGTGCCAGCAGCCACTCGAGGGGGCTTGGCACTGAAGCTTTCTTT
CDR3: CASSHSRGLGTEAFF
J: TRBJ1-1
size: NA
D: TRBD1
V: TRBV14

DNA: TGTGCCAGCAGTCGGGGAATAGATACGCAGTATTTT
CDR3: CASSRGIDTQYF
J: TRBJ2-3
size: many
D: NA
V: TRBV2

DNA: TGTGCCAGCAGATTAACAGGGGCGGACACTGAAGCTTTCTTT
CDR3: CASRLTGADTEAFF
J: TRBJ1-1
size: NA
D: TRBD1
V: TRBV7-9

DNA: TGCAGTGCTGATACCGACGAAGCGAACACCGGGGAGCTGTTTTTT
CDR3: CSADTDEANTGELFF
J: TRBJ2-2
size: few
D: NA
V: TRBV20-1

DNA: TGTGCCAGCAGCTCTGGACAGAGCAATCAGCCCCAGCATTTT
CDR3: CASSSGQSNQPQHF
J: TRBJ1-5
size: NA
D: NA
V: TRBV5-6